These 25 T cell receptor beta chains were sequenced from one sample in a study of T cell responses to AZD1222 COVID-19 vaccine. This table comes from immunoSEQ multiplex PCR, and its TCRdb copy is limited to in-frame clones, with some not included. This sample has about 110,000 clones, with around 84% found just once. The sample consisted of peripheral blood, taken on day 0 of AZD1222 vaccination. Source of these receptors: an adult in good health.

This clone has just one count. The chain links TRBV5-1 to TRBJ2-3, with D perhaps TRBD1 or TRBD2 (5 bases each). The length of the CDR3 is 17 residues. CDR1 and CDR2 (germline): SGHRS, YFSETQ. V lost 0 bases and J lost 6, with 20 bases in between. The CDR3 protein is CASSLARLASGSDTQYF. The DNA for the CDR3 is TGCGCCAGCAGCTTGGCCCGGCTAGCCTCAGGGAGCGATACGCAGTATTTT.

The V and J genes are TRBV12-5 and TRBJ2-1, with 8 bases fitting TRBD2. The junction had 6 bases not matched to a gene; V was cut back by 6 bases and J by 5 bases. Germline V gene data show CDR1 as LGHNT and CDR2 as FRNRAP. CDR3 length equals 14 residues. CDR3: CASGPSGGHNEQFF. The DNA of the CDR3 is TGTGCTAGTGGCCCCAGCGGGGGCCACAATGAGCAGTTCTTC.

The genes are TRBV5-6 and TRBJ2-2; D may match TRBD1 or TRBD2 (5 bases each). The CDR3 contains 14 residues. CDR1 is SGHDT and CDR2 is YYEEEE in the germline V gene. Trimming shortened V by 3 bases and J by 3 bases, and 9 bases separated the two germline ends. In DNA form, the CDR3 reads TGTGCCAGCAGCTCCGGGACCCACACCGGGGAGCTGTTTTTT. Its protein is CASSSGTHTGELFF.

This chain joins TRBV10-1 and TRBJ2-3, with TRBD2 matching 7 bases. Trimming took 6 bases from V and 4 from J; bases not matched to a gene: 10. The CDR3 runs to 15 residues. The germline CDR1 and CDR2 sequences are WNHNN and SYGVQD (reference sequence). The CDR3 DNA sequence: TGCGCCAGCAGCCTGAAAGCGGGGACTCCAGATACGCAGTATTTT. Translated: CASSLKAGTPDTQYF.

V is TRBV6-5 and J is TRBJ2-7; tentative D call: TRBD2 (5 bases). This CDR3 region has 12 residues. The V gene's germline CDR1 is MNHEY and CDR2 SVGAGI. V gave up 6 bases and J gave up 7 bases, with 13 bases separating them. The CDR3 sequence is CASSQYSGEQYF. DNA for the CDR3: TGTGCCAGCAGCCAATACTCGGGGGAGCAGTACTTC.

The CDR3 sequence is CASSLGPAGGNQPQHF. As DNA, the CDR3 is TGCGCCAGCAGCTTGGGCCCAGCCGGGGGCAATCAGCCCCAGCATTTT. This chain joins TRBV5-1 and TRBJ1-5; D is ambiguous. Trimming cost V 0 bases and J 2 bases, with 12 bases left between them. This CDR3 is 16 amino acids long. Germline V gene lookup returns CDR1 SGHRS and CDR2 YFSETQ.

The rearrangement joins TRBV28 to TRBJ2-7; the D gene is possibly TRBD2 (5 bases). The germline V and J ends were trimmed by 7 bases and 2 bases, with 12 bases remaining between them. In germline, CDR1 is MDHEN, CDR2 SYDVKM. The CDR3 contains 13 residues. The CDR3 DNA is TGTGCCAGCATTAGACCCGGGACCTACGAGCAGTACTTC. Translation gives CASIRPGTYEQYF.

The table lists this clone with a count of one. V and J are TRBV9 and TRBJ2-4, with D maybe TRBD1 (8 bases). Germline CDR1 SGDLS, CDR2 YYNGEE. Trimming pared 4 bases from V and 6 bases from J, leaving 20 bases between. This CDR3 contains 16 residues. CDR3 sequence: CASSPPGGQVGNIQYF. Here the CDR3 DNA reads TGTGCCAGCAGCCCCCCGGGGGGACAGGTCGGAAACATTCAGTACTTC. Looking up the rest from reference TRBV9 and TRBJ2-4 gives the full variable domain: DSGVTQTPKHLITATGQRVTLRCSPRSGDLSVYWYQQSLDQGLQFLIQYYNGEERAKGNILERFSAQQFPDLHSELNLSSLELGDSALYFCASSPPGGQVGNIQYFGAGTRLSVL.

V and J are TRBV28 and TRBJ1-1, with D hard to call. The CDR3 covers 11 residues. Per germline, CDR1 MDHEN and CDR2 SYDVKM. V lost 1 base and J lost 11, with 8 bases in between. The CDR3 region is CASSLSLWAFF. CDR3 nucleotides: TGTGCCAGCAGTTTATCTCTTTGGGCTTTCTTT.

The chain couples TRBV3-1 (or the pseudogene TRBV3-2) to TRBJ2-1, with 7 bases lining up with TRBD2. This CDR3 has 20 amino acids. Germline V gene lookup returns CDR1 LGHDT and CDR2 YNNKEL (reference sequence). Unmatched junction bases numbered 17, after V lost 3 bases and J lost 0 bases. CDR3 in DNA: TGTGCCAGCAGCCAGAGGGCTAGCGGAAATGCCTTTTTCTCCTACAATGAGCAGTTCTTC. Translated: CASSQRASGNAFFSYNEQFF.

V usage is TRBV11-2 and J usage is TRBJ1-1; no clear D. Trimming removed 1 base from V and 1 base from J, with 4 bases in between. The CDR3 consists of 13 residues. Germline V lookup: CDR1 SGHAT, CDR2 FQNNGV. The CDR3 region is CASSLAPNTEAFF. For the CDR3, the DNA is TGTGCCAGCAGCTTAGCACCGAACACTGAAGCTTTCTTT. The full variable domain, in which reference TRBV11-2 and TRBJ1-1 provide the parts outside the CDR3, is EAGVAQSPRYKIIEKRQSVAFWCNPISGHATLYWYQQILGQGPKLLIQFQNNGVVDDSQLPKDRFSAERLKGVDSTLKIQPAKLEDSAVYLCASSLAPNTEAFFGQGTRLTVV.

This chain joins TRBV28 and TRBJ2-5; TRBD2 matches 7 bases. The CDR3 is 16 residues long. V was clipped by 5 bases and J by 5 bases; unmatched bases: 14. CDR1 is MDHEN, CDR2 SYDVKM, per germline. CDR3: CASSNPGAGSRETQYF. CDR3 coding DNA: TGTGCCAGCAGTAACCCCGGAGCGGGGTCCCGCGAGACCCAGTACTTC.

This chain joins TRBV18 and TRBJ1-2; weak D call: TRBD1 (6 bases). CDR1 is KGHSH, CDR2 LQKENI, per germline. This CDR3 has 15 residues. V gave up 3 bases and J gave up 1 base, with 12 bases separating them. CDR3 DNA: TGTGCCAGCTCACCGCGGACAGACTTTAACTATGGCTACACCTTC. This codes for CASSPRTDFNYGYTF.

This clone was observed a handful of times. The chain joins TRBV2 to TRBJ1-1; a weak D match, TRBD1 (6 bases). V lost 5 bases and J 1 base, leaving 14 bases between the germline ends. The CDR3 covers 15 residues. CDR1 is SNHLY, CDR2 FYNNEI, per germline. The CDR3 region is CASSQPFRGNTEAFF. DNA for the CDR3: TGTGCCAGCAGTCAACCTTTCAGGGGGAACACTGAAGCTTTCTTT.

CDR3 in amino acids: CSADRGTEAFF. For the CDR3, the DNA is TGCAGTGCCGACCGGGGGACTGAAGCTTTCTTT. V gene TRBV20-1 combines with J gene TRBJ1-1, with D maybe TRBD1 (5 bases). Per germline, CDR1 DFQATT and CDR2 SNEGSKA (reference sequence). The CDR3 consists of 11 residues. V lost 6 bases and J 5 bases, leaving 10 bases between the germline ends.

The chain employs TRBV19 and TRBJ1-2; D may be TRBD1 (6 bases). The CDR3 has 15 amino acids. V was pared by 10 bases and J by 0 bases, with 18 bases between. Germline CDR1 reads LNHDA; CDR2 reads SQIVND (reference sequence). The CDR3 bases are TGTGCCACCCTCCCGGGACACTATACTAACTATGGCTACACCTTC. It translates to CATLPGHYTNYGYTF. Looking up the rest from reference TRBV19 and TRBJ1-2 gives the full variable domain: DGGITQSPKYLFRKEGQNVTLSCEQNLNHDAMYWYRQDPGQGLRLIYYSQIVNDFQKGDIAEGYSVSREKKESFPLTVTSAQKNPTAFYLCATLPGHYTNYGYTFGSGTRLTVV.

The rearrangement links TRBV30 to TRBJ2-1, with TRBD2 matching over 8 bases. This CDR3 comprises 15 residues. V dropped 3 bases and J dropped 9; count of bases not matched to a gene: 13. Germline loops: CDR1 GTSNPN, CDR2 SVGIG (reference sequence). DNA of the CDR3: TGTGCCTGGAGGACGATAGCGGGGTTCGGGACTGAGCAGTTCTTC. Amino acids: CAWRTIAGFGTEQFF.

This clone occurred once. The chain has TRBV27 and TRBJ2-1; D is unclear. V was clipped by 3 bases and J by 3 bases, with 0 bases between them. Germline V gene sequence: CDR1 MNHEY, CDR2 SMNVEV (reference sequence). This CDR3 comprises 11 residues. The CDR3 spells CASSFYNEQFF. In nucleotides, the CDR3 is TGTGCCAGCAGTTTCTACAATGAGCAGTTCTTC.

This clone appeared a few times. The J gene is TRBJ2-7, the V gene TRBV27; 10 bases align to TRBD2. Germline lookup yields CDR1 MNHEY and CDR2 SMNVEV (reference sequence). The V segment lost 6 bases and the J segment 2 bases; nucleotides outside the gene matches: 7. The CDR3 covers 15 residues. The CDR3, as DNA: TGTGCCAGCAGCCTAGCGGGGGTGTGGACCTACGAGCAGTACTTC. Translating it yields CASSLAGVWTYEQYF.

This clone was counted only a few times. This chain joins TRBV9 and TRBJ2-5, with a possible D match to TRBD2 (6 bases). V lost 4 bases to trimming and J lost 8 bases, with 24 bases between them. CDR1 and CDR2 from the germline V gene are SGDLS and YYNGEE. The CDR3 extends over 16 amino acids. CDR3 sequence: CASSPFARRAGDTQYF. The CDR3, as DNA: TGTGCCAGCAGCCCCTTCGCGCGGAGGGCCGGGGACACCCAGTACTTC.

V is TRBV11-3 and J is TRBJ2-7; D remains unclear. V was pared by 1 base and J by 7 bases, with 11 bases between. This CDR3 region has 13 residues. Germline CDR1 and CDR2: SGHNT and YENEEA. The CDR3 nucleotides are TGTGCCAGCAGCTTAGGAACCCTCGGGGAGCAGTACTTC. The encoded protein is CASSLGTLGEQYF. Complete variable domain (other parts from reference TRBV11-3 and TRBJ2-7): EAGVVQSPRYKIIEKKQPVAFWCNPISGHNTLYWYLQNLGQGPELLIRYENEEAVDDSQLPKDRFSAERLKGVDSTLKIQPAELGDSAVYLCASSLGTLGEQYFGPGTRLTVT.

The J gene is TRBJ2-7, the V gene TRBV20-1; 7 bases map to TRBD2. V was clipped by 5 bases and J by 3 bases; unmatched bases: 1. The CDR3 has 11 residues. CDR1 is DFQATT and CDR2 is SNEGSKA in the germline V gene (reference sequence). This CDR3 is CSAWGGYEQYF. Written as DNA, the CDR3 is TGCAGTGCTTGGGGGGGCTACGAGCAGTACTTC.

V usage is TRBV6-1 and J usage is TRBJ1-6; 7 nucleotides line up with TRBD1. Germline-derived CDR1 and CDR2 are MNHNS and SASEGT. The junction had 2 bases not matched to a gene; V was cut back by 3 bases and J by 6 bases. The CDR3 extends over 14 amino acids. The CDR3 is CASSERDSNSPLHF. CDR3 nucleotides: TGTGCCAGCAGTGAGCGGGACAGTAATTCACCCCTCCACTTT.

The chain employs TRBV5-1 and TRBJ2-7; no clear D gene. Looked up from germline, CDR1 is SGHRS and CDR2 is YFSETQ. The CDR3 sequence is 14 residues long. Trimming left V 0 bases short and J 3 bases short, with 10 bases between. The CDR3 DNA is TGCGCCAGCAGCTTGGGGGTACAAAACTACGAGCAGTACTTC. Amino acid sequence: CASSLGVQNYEQYF.

The chain recombines TRBV12-3 or TRBV12-4 with TRBJ2-2; weak D call: TRBD1 (5 bases). The CDR3 sequence is 13 residues long. V was clipped by 3 bases and J by 9 bases, with 11 bases between them. CDR3 DNA sequence: TGTGCCAGCAGTTTTGTAGGGGTCCGGGAGCTGTTTTTT. It is translated as CASSFVGVRELFF.